This entry features one T cell receptor beta chain sequence. These data originate in a study of blood T cell repertoires in COVID-19. Assay: immunoSEQ multiplex PCR; the TCRdb copy retains only in-frame clones and omits some. The table includes about 86,000 clones, around nine tenths detected once. The CDR3 has 14 residues. CDR1 is SGHNT, CDR2 YYREEE, per germline (reference sequence). V lost 0 bases to trimming and J lost 4 bases, with 10 bases between them. Input material: PBMCs or T cells enriched from blood (not recorded which). This receptor was obtained from a woman aged 50 to 60 with acute COVID-19. The chain combines TRBV5-4 with TRBJ1-2; no definite D call. The CDR3 bases are TGTGCCAGCAGCTTGGTGTCGTGGAGCTATGGCTACACCTTC. Its translation: CASSLVSWSYGYTF.